The 17 T cell receptor beta chains below were found in one sample sequenced in a study of CD8 T cells in Susac syndrome. Random-hexamer reverse transcription was applied to about 0.45 to 1 ug RNA. TCRdb re-called the immunoSEQ multiplex PCR reads through MiXCR, storing one row per CDR3 protein. The profile shows approximately 170,000 distinct CDR3 sequences, 90% to 95% of them singletons. Sequenced: CD4+ T cells from PBMCs. These receptors were collected from a human donor in good health.

The CDR3 coding sequence is TGTGCCAGCAGCCCTTTAGCGGGGATCCTCCAAGAGACCCAGTACTTC. It specifies CASSPLAGILQETQYF. V usage is TRBV7-2 and J usage is TRBJ2-5, with 8 bases aligning to TRBD2. This CDR3 is 16 amino acids long. Per the germline V gene, CDR1 is SGHTA and CDR2 is FQGNSA. V lost 5 bases to trimming and J lost 1 base; unmatched junction nucleotides: 9.

J is TRBJ2-2 and V is TRBV12-3 or TRBV12-4, with D possibly matching TRBD1 (5 bases). V lost 10 bases and J 2 bases, leaving 20 bases between the germline ends. This CDR3 contains 16 residues. Here the CDR3 DNA reads TGTGCCACCGAGAATACAGGAGACTTTAACACCGGGGAGCTGTTTTTT. Its protein is CATENTGDFNTGELFF.

The J gene is TRBJ1-5, the V gene TRBV3-1; D may be TRBD1 (5 bases). V was clipped by 3 bases and J by 5 bases, with 17 bases between them. From germline, CDR1 is LGHDT and CDR2 YNNKEL (reference sequence). The CDR3 contains 16 residues. CDR3 in amino acids: CASSQSGGRADQPQHF. In DNA form, the CDR3 reads TGTGCCAGCAGCCAGTCCGGGGGTAGAGCGGATCAGCCCCAGCATTTT.

The chain is built from TRBV12-3 or TRBV12-4 and TRBJ1-2; D is ambiguous. V lost 6 bases and J lost 8, with 16 bases in between. The CDR3 length is 13 residues. CDR3 coding DNA: TGTGCCAGCAGCCCCGCGGATAGGAGCGGCTACACCTTC. Encoded protein: CASSPADRSGYTF.

The genes are TRBV12-3 or TRBV12-4 and TRBJ1-2; 8 bases agree with TRBD1. V was clipped by 4 bases and J by 6 bases; unmatched bases: 7. The CDR3 is 14 amino acids. Written as DNA, the CDR3 is TGTGCCAGCAGTTCATTGACAGGGGAGCATGGCTACACCTTC. Amino acid sequence: CASSSLTGEHGYTF.

The rearrangement joins TRBV6-1 to TRBJ1-1; no firm D call. Germline assignment: CDR1 MNHNS and CDR2 SASEGT. With 6 bases removed from V and 7 bases from J, the gap between germline ends came to 24 bases. The CDR3 totals 16 residues. In DNA form, the CDR3 reads TGTGCCAGCAGGAAATCTCCGGGAGTACGTATGGGTGAAGCTTTCTTT. Translating gives CASRKSPGVRMGEAFF.

The chain has TRBV6-1 and TRBJ2-3; unclear D gene. The V end lost 5 bases, the J end lost 1 base, and 13 bases lay between the germline ends. The CDR3 extends over 15 amino acids. In germline, CDR1 is MNHNS, CDR2 SASEGT. CDR3 sequence: CASSITAPGTDTQYF. Written as DNA, the CDR3 is TGTGCCAGCAGTATTACAGCCCCTGGCACAGATACGCAGTATTTT.

The chain carries TRBV12-3 or TRBV12-4 and TRBJ2-3; D is possibly TRBD1 (6 bases). V shed 3 bases and J shed 2 bases, with 9 bases lying between them. CDR3 length equals 14 residues. The CDR3 spells CASSFNRVTDTQYF. CDR3 DNA: TGTGCCAGCAGTTTCAACAGGGTCACAGATACGCAGTATTTT.

The chain joins TRBV18 to TRBJ1-6; no firm D call. Germline V gives CDR1 KGHSH, CDR2 LQKENI. V was clipped by 2 bases and J by 9 bases, with 14 bases between them. The CDR3 extends over 15 amino acids. The DNA of the CDR3 is TGTGCCAGCTCACCAGATACCGACATGGCTTCACCCCTCCACTTT. Its translation: CASSPDTDMASPLHF.

The rearrangement uses TRBV20-1 and TRBJ2-1, with D unclear. The CDR3 runs to 14 residues. The V gene lost 7 bases and the J gene lost 7 bases, with 20 bases spanning the gap. Germline lookup yields CDR1 DFQATT and CDR2 SNEGSKA (reference sequence). CDR3 in DNA: TGCAGTGTTCCGACCGGATCTCTGGGAAATGAGCAGTTCTTC. This gives the protein CSVPTGSLGNEQFF.

This CDR3 reads CSAARGSYGYTF. DNA for the CDR3: TGCAGTGCTGCCAGGGGCAGCTATGGCTACACCTTC. The gene calls are TRBV20-1 and TRBJ1-2; D is perhaps TRBD1 (6 bases). The CDR3 loop spans 12 amino acids. Germline CDR1 and CDR2: DFQATT and SNEGSKA (reference sequence). The V and J ends lost 5 bases and 4 bases respectively, with 11 bases between them.

The rearrangement uses TRBV9 and TRBJ2-2; TRBD1 is a possible D gene (6 bases). The CDR3 has 15 amino acids. The V end lost 1 base, the J end lost 4 bases, and 11 bases lay between the germline ends. Germline-derived CDR1 and CDR2 are SGDLS and YYNGEE. The CDR3 DNA follows: TGTGCCAGCAGCGTACTAGGACAGCTCACCGGGGAGCTGTTTTTT. Its protein product is CASSVLGQLTGELFF.

This sequence joins TRBV12-3 or TRBV12-4 and TRBJ1-5, with a weak D call TRBD1 (6 bases). The CDR3 sequence is 14 residues long. Trimming pared 4 bases from V and 7 bases from J, leaving 14 bases between. CDR3 amino acids: CASSSNRDFQPQHF. In DNA, the CDR3 is TGTGCCAGCAGTTCTAACAGGGATTTCCAGCCCCAGCATTTT.

This chain connects TRBV4-2 to TRBJ2-1; D is uncertain. CDR1 LGHNA and CDR2 YNFKEQ come from the germline V gene. Trimming cost V 0 bases and J 7 bases, with 13 bases left between them. There are 15 residues in the CDR3. CDR3: CASSQDVNRPNEQFF. Written as DNA, the CDR3 is TGTGCCAGCAGCCAAGACGTTAATAGGCCAAATGAGCAGTTCTTC.

The rearrangement uses TRBV7-9 and TRBJ1-2, with 9 bases that match TRBD1. The V segment lost 6 bases and the J segment 7 bases; nucleotides outside the gene matches: 21. The germline CDR1 and CDR2 sequences are SEHNR and FQNEAQ (reference sequence). The CDR3 is 18 amino acids. DNA for the CDR3: TGTGCCAGCAGGAGGTGGACAGGGGCATGGATGGGGACTTCTGGCTACACCTTC. Its translation: CASRRWTGAWMGTSGYTF.

The V and J genes are TRBV6-5 and TRBJ2-3; 8 nucleotides agree with TRBD1. The CDR3 extends over 15 amino acids. J lost 1 base, V lost 0 bases, and 0 bases had no gene match. CDR1 is MNHEY and CDR2 is SVGAGI in the germline V gene. The CDR3 protein is CASSYSDRGTDTQYF. DNA for the CDR3: TGTGCCAGCAGTTACTCGGACAGGGGCACAGATACGCAGTATTTT.

CDR3 in amino acids: CSASSTGRHTEAFF. The CDR3, as DNA: TGCAGTGCTTCCTCGACAGGGAGGCACACTGAAGCTTTCTTT. V usage is TRBV20-1 and J usage is TRBJ1-1; 7 positions match TRBD1. Germline values: CDR1 DFQATT, CDR2 SNEGSKA (reference sequence). J was trimmed by 3 bases and V by 5 bases; bases with no gene match: 9. This CDR3 has 14 amino acids.